Below are 2 T cell receptor beta chains sequenced from a single sample in a study of CD8 T cells in Susac syndrome (dated by TCRdb to between 2018 and 2021). Library method: the immunoSEQ multiplex PCR assay. RNA was extracted using the RNeasy kit, and 0.5 to 1 microgram was reverse transcribed with random hexamers. Using fastp at Q25 and MiXCR, TCRdb reprocessed the public reads and kept productive beta chains. Each CDR3 protein appears once, grouped with its most common genes and DNA. Here the sample has about 280,000 distinct CDR3 sequences; around 84% occur a single time. 0.11% of the sample goes to the ten largest clones. Sequencing was carried out using CD8+ T cells from PBMCs. The receptors stem from a human donor with multiple sclerosis.

This clonotype was seen just once. CDR3 sequence (DNA): TGTGCCAGCAGCTTTTTGGCTAGCGGGAGTTATGAGCAGTTCTTC. The encoded protein is CASSFLASGSYEQFF. The chain combines TRBV5-5 with TRBJ2-1, with 10 bases lining up with TRBD2. V gave up 2 bases and J gave up 8 bases; unmatched junction bases: 7. This CDR3 has 15 amino acids. Germline lookup yields CDR1 SGHKS and CDR2 YYEKEE (reference sequence).

The rearrangement joins TRBV9 to TRBJ2-1; TRBD2 agrees at 15 bases. Trimming cost V 0 bases and J 0 bases; bases outside gene matches: 4. CDR3 length: 19 residues. The germline CDR1 and CDR2 sequences are SGDLS and YYNGEE. The CDR3 coding sequence is TGTGCCAGCAGCGTAGTTCCGGGACTAGCGGGGGGCTCCTACAATGAGCAGTTCTTC. This translates into CASSVVPGLAGGSYNEQFF.